This record covers a single T cell receptor (beta chain). Antigen: not known. Trimming took 4 bases from V and 4 from J, leaving 10 bases between them. The CDR3 length is 13 residues. Germline V CDR1 and CDR2: LGHDT, YNNKEL (reference sequence). A single record per CDR3 protein comes from TCRdb applying MiXCR to the 5' RACE reads. The data hold 450,000 to 650,000 distinct CDR3 sequences, with about 22% observed a single time. The source of the sample is a study of T-cell memory formation after mild COVID-19. Whole-study results and caveats: Pre-infection memory harbored some responding clones, suggesting cross-reactive memory joined. Day 15 to 85 contractors were CD4/CD8 balanced; later expanders leaned CD4+.

The chain couples TRBV3-1 to TRBJ2-5; D remains ambiguous. The sample taken for sequencing was PBMCs or a T cell subset sorted from them (not recorded which). This clonotype was obtained from an adult woman who had mild COVID-19 (a few samples of this study predate the infection). Cell type and time point are not known. CDR3: CASSPPNRETQYF. CDR3 nucleotide sequence: TGTGCCAGCAGCCCCCCAAATCGAGAGACCCAGTACTTC.